This T cell receptor (beta chain) was recovered during a study of T cell clones after liver transplantation. Study-wide context: Liver transplant recipients had immunosuppression withdrawal attempted within 2 years.

Method: immunoSEQ multiplex PCR; TCRdb's copy keeps in-frame clones and lacks some. The sample lists fewer than 45,000 clones, around 83% occurring once. This clone was counted between two and nine times. The CDR3 is 15 amino acids. Trimming stripped 4 bases from V and 0 bases from J, with 10 bases between. Germline assignment: CDR1 MGHRA and CDR2 YSYEKL. This TCR came from a human patient who received a liver transplant. Some T cells may be transferred from the graft donor. The rearrangement uses TRBV4-1 and TRBJ1-5; TRBD1 might be the D (6 bases). The source material was CD4+ T cells from blood, sampled 24 months after liver transplant. CDR3 residues: CASSRGTYSNQPQHF. CDR3 DNA sequence: TGCGCCAGCAGCCGCGGGACATATAGCAATCAGCCCCAGCATTTT.